The clone carrying this TCR beta chain was detected ten times or more. The antigen is not known. The entry originates in a study of spatial heterogeneity in lung cancer. Time point described: sample taken at primary tumor resection. There were 70 to 80 donors, all of them untreated patients with early-stage non-small cell lung cancer. No cell sorting; template was whole RNA from tumor, lung tissue or PBMC. The V gene end was trimmed by 10 bases and the J gene end by 6 bases; junction bases not matched to a gene: 7. This CDR3 is built from 13 residues. Per the germline V gene, CDR1 is SGHNT and CDR2 is YYREEE (reference sequence). TCRdb reprocessed the 5' RACE reads with MiXCR, giving one entry per CDR3 protein. This table has approximately 11,000 distinct CDR3 sequences, about an eighth appearing once. Study-wide results and limits: Intratumoral expanded alpha and beta TCR counts were found to track tumor mutation counts. Estimated coverage of tumor T cells was about 7% for alpha and approximately 13% for beta chains.

This TCR derives from a female donor with early-stage non-small cell lung cancer. This chain connects TRBV5-4 to TRBJ2-7, with 13 nucleotides matching TRBD2. The sample in question was lung tumor tissue, obtained at surgery. CDR3 loop: CAGGLAGVGEQYF. The CDR3 DNA reads TGTGCCGGAGGACTAGCGGGAGTTGGCGAGCAGTACTTC.